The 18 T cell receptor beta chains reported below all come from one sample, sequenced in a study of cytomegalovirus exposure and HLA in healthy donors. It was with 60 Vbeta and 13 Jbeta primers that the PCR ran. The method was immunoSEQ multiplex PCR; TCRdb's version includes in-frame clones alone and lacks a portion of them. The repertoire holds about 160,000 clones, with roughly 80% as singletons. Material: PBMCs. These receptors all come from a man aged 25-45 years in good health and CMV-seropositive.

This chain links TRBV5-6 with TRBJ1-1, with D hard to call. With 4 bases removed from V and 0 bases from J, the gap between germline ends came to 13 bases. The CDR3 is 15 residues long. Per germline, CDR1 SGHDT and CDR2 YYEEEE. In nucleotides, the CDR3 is TGTGCCAGCAGCCCCAGAGCGTTAATGAACACTGAAGCTTTCTTT. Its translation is CASSPRALMNTEAFF. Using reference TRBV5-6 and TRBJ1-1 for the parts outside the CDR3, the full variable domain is DAGVTQSPTHLIKTRGQQVTLRCSPKSGHDTVSWYQQALGQGPQFIFQYYEEEERQRGNFPDRFSGHQFPNYSSELNVNALLLGDSALYLCASSPRALMNTEAFFGQGTRLTVV.

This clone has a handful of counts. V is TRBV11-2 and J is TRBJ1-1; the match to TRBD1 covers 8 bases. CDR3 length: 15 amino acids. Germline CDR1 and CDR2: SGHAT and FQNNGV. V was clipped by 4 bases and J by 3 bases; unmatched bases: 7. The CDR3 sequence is CASSWSTGGDTEAFF. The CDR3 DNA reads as TGTGCCAGCAGCTGGAGTACAGGGGGAGACACTGAAGCTTTCTTT. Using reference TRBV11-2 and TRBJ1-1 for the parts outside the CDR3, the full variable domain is EAGVAQSPRYKIIEKRQSVAFWCNPISGHATLYWYQQILGQGPKLLIQFQNNGVVDDSQLPKDRFSAERLKGVDSTLKIQPAKLEDSAVYLCASSWSTGGDTEAFFGQGTRLTVV.

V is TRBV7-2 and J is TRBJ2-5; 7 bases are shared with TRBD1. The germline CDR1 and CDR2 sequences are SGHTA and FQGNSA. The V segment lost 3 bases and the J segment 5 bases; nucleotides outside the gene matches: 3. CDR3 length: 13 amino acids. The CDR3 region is CASSLSRGETQYF. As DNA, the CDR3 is TGTGCCAGCAGCTTGTCCAGGGGGGAGACCCAGTACTTC.

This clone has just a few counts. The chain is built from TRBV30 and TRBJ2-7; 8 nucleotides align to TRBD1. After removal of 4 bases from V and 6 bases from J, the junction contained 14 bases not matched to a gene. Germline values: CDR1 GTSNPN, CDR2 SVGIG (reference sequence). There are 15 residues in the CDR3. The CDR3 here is CAWNLGQGGSPEQYF. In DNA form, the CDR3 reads TGTGCCTGGAACCTAGGACAGGGCGGCTCCCCCGAGCAGTACTTC.

Here the CDR3 DNA reads TGTGCCAGCAGCCCCGAGGGCCGGCGGAGCACTGAAGCTTTCTTT. It translates to CASSPEGRRSTEAFF. The chain couples TRBV9 to TRBJ1-1; D unclear. Germline-derived CDR1 and CDR2 are SGDLS and YYNGEE. CDR3 length: 15 amino acids. With 4 bases removed from V and 4 bases from J, the gap between germline ends came to 17 bases.

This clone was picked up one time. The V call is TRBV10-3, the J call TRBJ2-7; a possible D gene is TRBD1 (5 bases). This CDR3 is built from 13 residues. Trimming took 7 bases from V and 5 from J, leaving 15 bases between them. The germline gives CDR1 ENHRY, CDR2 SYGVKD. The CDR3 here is CAIKGAGLHEQYF. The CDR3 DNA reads TGTGCCATCAAAGGTGCAGGGCTCCACGAGCAGTACTTC.

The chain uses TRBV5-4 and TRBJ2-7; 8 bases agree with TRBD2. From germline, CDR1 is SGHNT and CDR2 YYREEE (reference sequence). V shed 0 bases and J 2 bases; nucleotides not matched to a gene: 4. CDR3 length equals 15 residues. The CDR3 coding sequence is TGTGCCAGCAGCTTGGGTACTAGCGGAACCTACGAGCAGTACTTC. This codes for CASSLGTSGTYEQYF.

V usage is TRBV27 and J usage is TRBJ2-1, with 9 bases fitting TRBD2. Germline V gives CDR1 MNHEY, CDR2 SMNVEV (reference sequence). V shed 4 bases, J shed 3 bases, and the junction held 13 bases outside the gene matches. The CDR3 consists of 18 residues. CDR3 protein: CASSYSQAGGKYYNEQFF. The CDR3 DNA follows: TGTGCCAGCAGTTACAGTCAAGCGGGGGGAAAGTACTACAATGAGCAGTTCTTC.

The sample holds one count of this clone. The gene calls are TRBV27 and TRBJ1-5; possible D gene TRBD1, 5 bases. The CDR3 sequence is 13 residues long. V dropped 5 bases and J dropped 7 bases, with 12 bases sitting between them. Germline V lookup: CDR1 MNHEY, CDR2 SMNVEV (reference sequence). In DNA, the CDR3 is TGTGCCAGCAGTCCCTGGGGCGGACAGCCCCAGCATTTT. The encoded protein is CASSPWGGQPQHF.

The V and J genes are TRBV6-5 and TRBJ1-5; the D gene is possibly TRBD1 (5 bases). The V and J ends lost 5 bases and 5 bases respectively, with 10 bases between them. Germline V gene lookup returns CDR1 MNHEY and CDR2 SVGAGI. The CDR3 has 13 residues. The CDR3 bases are TGTGCCAGCAGTGACCTGGGGCATCAGCCCCAGCATTTT. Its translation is CASSDLGHQPQHF.

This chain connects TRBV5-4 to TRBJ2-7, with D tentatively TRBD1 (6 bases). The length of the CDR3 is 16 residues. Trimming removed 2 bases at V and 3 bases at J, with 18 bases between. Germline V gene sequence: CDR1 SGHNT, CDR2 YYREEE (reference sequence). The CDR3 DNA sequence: TGTGCCAGCAGCTTCGGCGCGTCAGGGGAAGGCTACGAGCAGTACTTC. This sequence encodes CASSFGASGEGYEQYF.

The CDR3 DNA reads TGTGCCAGCTCACCACCTGTTTCGGGGGGGCCCAATGAGCAGTTCTTC. It encodes CASSPPVSGGPNEQFF. The chain uses TRBV18 and TRBJ2-1; 8 bases match TRBD2. The CDR3 extends over 16 amino acids. V trimming: 0 bases; J trimming: 6 bases; junction bases outside the gene matches: 7. Germline V lookup: CDR1 KGHSH, CDR2 LQKENI.

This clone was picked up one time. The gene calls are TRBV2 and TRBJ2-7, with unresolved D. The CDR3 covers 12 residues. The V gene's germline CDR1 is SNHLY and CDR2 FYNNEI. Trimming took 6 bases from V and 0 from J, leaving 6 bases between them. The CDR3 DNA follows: TGTGCCAGCAGCTATAGCTCCTACGAGCAGTACTTC. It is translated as CASSYSSYEQYF. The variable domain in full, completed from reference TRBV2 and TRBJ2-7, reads EPEVTQTPSHQVTQMGQEVILRCVPISNHLYFYWYRQILGQKVEFLVSFYNNEISEKSEIFDDQFSVERPDGSNFTLKIRSTKLEDSAMYFCASSYSSYEQYFGPGTRLTVT.

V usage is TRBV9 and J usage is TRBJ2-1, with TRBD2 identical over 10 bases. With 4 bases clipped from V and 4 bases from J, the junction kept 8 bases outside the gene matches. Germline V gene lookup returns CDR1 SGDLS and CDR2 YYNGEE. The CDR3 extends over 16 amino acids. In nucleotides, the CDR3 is TGTGCCAGCAGCCTCTCCGGGACTAGCGTTTACAATGAGCAGTTCTTC. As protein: CASSLSGTSVYNEQFF.

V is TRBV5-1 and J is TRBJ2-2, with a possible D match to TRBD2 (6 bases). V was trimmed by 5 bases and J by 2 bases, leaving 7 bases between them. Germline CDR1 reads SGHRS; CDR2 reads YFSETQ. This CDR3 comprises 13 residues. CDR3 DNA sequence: TGCGCCAGCAGGGGGGGTAACACCGGGGAGCTGTTTTTT. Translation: CASRGGNTGELFF. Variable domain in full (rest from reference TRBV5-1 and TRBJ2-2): KAGVTQTPRYLIKTRGQQVTLSCSPISGHRSVSWYQQTPGQGLQFLFEYFSETQRNKGNFPGRFSGRQFSNSRSEMNVSTLELGDSALYLCASRGGNTGELFFGEGSRLTVL.

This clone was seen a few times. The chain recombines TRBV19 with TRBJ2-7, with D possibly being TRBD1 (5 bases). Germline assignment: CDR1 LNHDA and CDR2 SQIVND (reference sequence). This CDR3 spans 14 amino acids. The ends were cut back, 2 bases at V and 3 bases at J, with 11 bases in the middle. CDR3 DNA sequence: TGTGCCAGTAGTATAAGGGGCAGAGTCTACGAGCAGTACTTC. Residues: CASSIRGRVYEQYF.

The CDR3 protein is CASSIEGTGISNQPQHF. The CDR3 DNA reads TGTGCCAGTAGTATAGAGGGGACAGGGATTAGCAATCAGCCCCAGCATTTT. The chain couples TRBV19 to TRBJ1-5, with 9 positions matching TRBD1. Trimming cost V 0 bases and J 0 bases; bases outside gene matches: 3. The V gene's germline CDR1 is LNHDA and CDR2 SQIVND (reference sequence). This CDR3 contains 17 residues.

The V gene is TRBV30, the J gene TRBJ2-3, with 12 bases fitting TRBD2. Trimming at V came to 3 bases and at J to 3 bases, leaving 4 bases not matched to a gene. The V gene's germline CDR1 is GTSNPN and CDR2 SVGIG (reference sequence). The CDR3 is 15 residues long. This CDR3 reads CAWRTSGGPTDTQYF. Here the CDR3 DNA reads TGTGCCTGGAGAACTAGCGGGGGGCCTACAGATACGCAGTATTTT.